This T cell receptor beta chain was observed in a study of blood T cell repertoires in COVID-19. Study information: Spain, Italy and the United States supplied samples that represented acute and convalescent COVID-19. T cells, B-cell-depleted T cells, or PBMCs provided the cDNA or gDNA that served as material.

V was trimmed by 0 bases and J by 3 bases, leaving 15 bases between them. This CDR3 has 18 residues. Germline CDR1 is LGHDT and CDR2 is YNNKEL (reference sequence). Study processing details: Amplification from reference gene primers served as the basis for estimated nucleated cell counts. Assay used: immunoSEQ multiplex PCR; TCRdb lists only in-frame clones, some missing. The DNA was the basis for D and trimming; V, J and clone size are from that table. This sample yields about 130,000 clones, of which more than 75% are seen a single time; about 3.6% belongs to the top ten. The chain employs TRBV3-1 (or the pseudogene TRBV3-2) and TRBJ1-6; maybe TRBD1 (6 bases). The sample comprised peripheral blood. The receptor was derived from a woman aged 55-70 years with acute or convalescent COVID-19. The CDR3, as DNA: TGTGCCAGCAGCCAAGAGACAGGAGGCTCCATCTATAATTCACCCCTCCACTTT. Translation: CASSQETGGSIYNSPLHF.